The rows below give T cell receptor beta chains drawn from one sample of a study of cytomegalovirus exposure and HLA in healthy donors. Profiled with immunoSEQ multiplex PCR; TCRdb holds only in-frame clones, not every one. The data contain 150,000 to 200,000 clones, 80% of them singletons. The sample taken for sequencing was PBMCs. These receptor sequences come from a young man in good health and CMV-seropositive. Both conserved end residues are trimmed from each CDR3. The D gene is left open where the match is weak. Some rows have no size entry. The others give once, few or many, or a class for an expanded clone.

TRBV9 | - | - | ASSVEVGGGNTIY
TRBV7-9 | - | - | ASSLTGGPHTDTQY
TRBV9 | - | TRBD1 | ASSAGRDRAGGNTIY
TRBV6-1 | - | TRBD2 | ASRPGGSVNEQF
TRBV21-1 | few | - | ASKTSGGAWKTQY
TRBV4-2 | - | - | ASSLPGLTSGANVLT
TRBV7-2 | few | TRBD1 | ASSLTGEAHGYT
TRBV4-3 | - | TRBD1 | ASSQGAGGVGYT
TRBV5-1 | - | - | ASSLELTATQETQY
TRBV18 | - | - | ASSPLEVPSGNTIY
TRBV11-2 | - | - | ASSLGIRGETQY
TRBV5-6 | - | - | ASSFRGGYTEAF
TRBV9 | - | - | ASSAGQVNTEAF
TRBV25-1 | - | - | ASSATTATIYGYT
TRBV25-1 | - | - | ASSEYGHAQETQY
TRBV2 | - | - | ASKKVGGNQPQH
TRBV4-1 | - | - | ASSQVLGNTIY
TRBV5-4 | - | - | ASSGGPTTQY
TRBV5-4 | - | - | ASSFGYTEAF
TRBV29-1 | - | - | SVVSGANTDTQY
TRBV7-9 | once | TRBD2 | ASSLGLAGPRAKNIQY
TRBV19 | - | TRBD1 | ATSEDRENEAF
TRBV6-1 | - | TRBD1 | ASSETWGTTGVNSPLH
TRBV6-1 | - | - | ASSVSGTNTGELF
TRBV5-1 | - | - | ASSLAMAPGPDTQY
TRBV27 | once | TRBD2 | ASSSDFPGTSGSGETQY
TRBV10-3 | - | - | AISESGYSPLH
TRBV6-5 | few | - | ASRRGPNTEAF
TRBV11-2 | many | TRBD1 | ASSSTRGQPGNTIY
TRBV7-9 | - | - | ASSQGGQIQETQY
TRBV7-9 | - | - | ASSLKGWQGPTYNEQF
TRBV2 | - | TRBD2 | ASSEAGLAANNDEQF
TRBV9 | few | - | ASSGGAGQIYEQY
TRBV4-3 | - | - | ASSQGGRPGQETQY
TRBV2 | - | - | ASRIDLNTEAF
TRBV5-1 | - | TRBD1 | ASSLGRGGLVQY
TRBV5-1 | - | - | ASSLVQGSGNTIY
TRBV30 | - | TRBD2 | AWDLAGAINEQF
TRBV5-4 | - | TRBD1 | ASSLGQGRSYEQY
TRBV5-6 | few | - | ASSLDRGLQGNIQY
TRBV11-3 | - | - | ASSLGGGDSPLH
TRBV7-2 | - | - | ASSLAWGDYGYT
TRBV9 | once | TRBD1 | ASSVGQGRSETQY
TRBV6-1 | - | - | ASSRGQTNTGELF
TRBV5-1 | - | TRBD2 | ASSLVSGIDEQY
TRBV6-1 | - | - | ASKERVPNTGELF
TRBV7-9 | - | TRBD1 | ASSLSWTGNEQY
TRBV5-8 | - | TRBD1 | ASGTRQGLLYNEQF